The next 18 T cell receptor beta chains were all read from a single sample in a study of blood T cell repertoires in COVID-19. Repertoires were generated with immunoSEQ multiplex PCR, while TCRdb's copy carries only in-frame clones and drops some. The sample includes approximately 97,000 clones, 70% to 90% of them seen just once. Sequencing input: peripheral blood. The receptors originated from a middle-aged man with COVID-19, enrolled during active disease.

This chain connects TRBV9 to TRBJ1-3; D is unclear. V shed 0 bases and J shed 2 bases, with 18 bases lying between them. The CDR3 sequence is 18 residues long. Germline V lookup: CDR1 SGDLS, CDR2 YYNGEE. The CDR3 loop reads CASSVDLLAGRPGNTIYF. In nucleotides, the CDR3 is TGTGCCAGCAGCGTAGACCTCTTGGCAGGCCGTCCTGGAAACACCATATATTTT.

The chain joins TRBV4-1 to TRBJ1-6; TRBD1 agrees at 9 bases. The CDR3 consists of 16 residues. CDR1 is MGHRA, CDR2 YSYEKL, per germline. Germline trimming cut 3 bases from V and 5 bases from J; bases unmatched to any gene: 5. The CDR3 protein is CASSHGQGNNNSPLHF. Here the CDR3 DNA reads TGCGCCAGCAGCCATGGACAGGGGAACAATAATTCACCCCTCCACTTT.

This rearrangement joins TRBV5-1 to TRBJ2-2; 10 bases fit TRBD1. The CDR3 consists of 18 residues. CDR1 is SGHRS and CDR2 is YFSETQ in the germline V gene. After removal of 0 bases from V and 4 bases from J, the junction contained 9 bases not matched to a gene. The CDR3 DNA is TGCGCCAGCAGCTTGGAGATCGGGACAGGGGTTAGCACCGGGGAGCTGTTTTTT. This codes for CASSLEIGTGVSTGELFF.

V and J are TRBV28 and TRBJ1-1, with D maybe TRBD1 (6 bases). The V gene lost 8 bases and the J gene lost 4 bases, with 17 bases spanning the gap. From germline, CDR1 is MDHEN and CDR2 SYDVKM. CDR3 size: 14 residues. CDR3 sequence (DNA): TGTGCCAGCCAGGGGCCAGGTGACGGCACTGAAGCTTTCTTT. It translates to CASQGPGDGTEAFF.

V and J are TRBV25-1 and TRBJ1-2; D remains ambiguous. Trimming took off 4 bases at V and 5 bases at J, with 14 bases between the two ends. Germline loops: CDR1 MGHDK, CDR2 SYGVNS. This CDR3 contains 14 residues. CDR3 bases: TGTGCCAGCAGTGCCCCCTACTCAATATATGGCTACACCTTC. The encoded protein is CASSAPYSIYGYTF.

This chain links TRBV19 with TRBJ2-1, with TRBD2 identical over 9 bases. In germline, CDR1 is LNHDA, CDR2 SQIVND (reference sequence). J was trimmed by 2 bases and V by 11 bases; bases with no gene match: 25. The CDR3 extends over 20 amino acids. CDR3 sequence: CALERKTMGERGAAYNEQFF. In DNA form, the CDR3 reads TGTGCCTTGGAGAGGAAAACTATGGGCGAGCGGGGGGCAGCCTACAATGAGCAGTTCTTC. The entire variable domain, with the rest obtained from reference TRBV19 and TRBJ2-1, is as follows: DGGITQSPKYLFRKEGQNVTLSCEQNLNHDAMYWYRQDPGQGLRLIYYSQIVNDFQKGDIAEGYSVSREKKESFPLTVTSAQKNPTAFYLCALERKTMGERGAAYNEQFFGPGTRLTVL.

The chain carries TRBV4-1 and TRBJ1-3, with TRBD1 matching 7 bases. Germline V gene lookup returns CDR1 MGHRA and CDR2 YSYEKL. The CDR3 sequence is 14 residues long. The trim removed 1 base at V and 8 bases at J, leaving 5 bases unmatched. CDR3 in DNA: TGCGCCAGCAGCCAAGGACAGGGAAGCGACACCATATATTTT. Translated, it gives CASSQGQGSDTIYF.

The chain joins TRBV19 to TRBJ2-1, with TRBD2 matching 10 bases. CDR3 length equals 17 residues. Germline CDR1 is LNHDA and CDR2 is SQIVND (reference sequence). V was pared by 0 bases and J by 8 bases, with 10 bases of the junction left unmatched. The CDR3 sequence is CASSIDLLAGASDEQFF. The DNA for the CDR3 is TGTGCCAGTAGTATAGATCTTCTAGCGGGGGCAAGTGATGAGCAGTTCTTC.

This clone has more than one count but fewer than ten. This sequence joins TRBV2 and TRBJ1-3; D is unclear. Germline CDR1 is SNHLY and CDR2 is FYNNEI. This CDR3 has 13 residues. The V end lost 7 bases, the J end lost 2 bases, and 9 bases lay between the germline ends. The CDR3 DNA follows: TGTGCCAGCACTCCGGGAACTGGAAACACCATATATTTT. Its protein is CASTPGTGNTIYF.

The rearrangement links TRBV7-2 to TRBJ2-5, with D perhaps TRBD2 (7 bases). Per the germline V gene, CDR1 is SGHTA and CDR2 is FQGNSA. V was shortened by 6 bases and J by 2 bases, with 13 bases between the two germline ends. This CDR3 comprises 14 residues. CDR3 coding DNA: TGTGCCAGCAGGAAAGGGGGGGCTCAAGAGACCCAGTACTTC. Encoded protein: CASRKGGAQETQYF.

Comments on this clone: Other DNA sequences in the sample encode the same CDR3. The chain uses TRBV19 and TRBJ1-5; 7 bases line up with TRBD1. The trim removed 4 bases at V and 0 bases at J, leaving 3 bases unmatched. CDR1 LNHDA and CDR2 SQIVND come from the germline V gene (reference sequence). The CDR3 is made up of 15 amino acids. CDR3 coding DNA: TGTGCCAGTAGTACAGACAGGGCTAGCAATCAGCCCCAGCATTTT. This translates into CASSTDRASNQPQHF. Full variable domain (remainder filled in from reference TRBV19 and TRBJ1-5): DGGITQSPKYLFRKEGQNVTLSCEQNLNHDAMYWYRQDPGQGLRLIYYSQIVNDFQKGDIAEGYSVSREKKESFPLTVTSAQKNPTAFYLCASSTDRASNQPQHFGDGTRLSIL.

The CDR3 here is CASSLSTEQYF. CDR3 DNA: TGTGCCAGCAGCTTATCTACCGAGCAGTACTTC. This sequence joins TRBV7-2 and TRBJ2-7; D is unresolved. V was clipped by 2 bases and J by 6 bases, with 5 bases between them. Germline values: CDR1 SGHTA, CDR2 FQGNSA. CDR3 length: 11 residues.

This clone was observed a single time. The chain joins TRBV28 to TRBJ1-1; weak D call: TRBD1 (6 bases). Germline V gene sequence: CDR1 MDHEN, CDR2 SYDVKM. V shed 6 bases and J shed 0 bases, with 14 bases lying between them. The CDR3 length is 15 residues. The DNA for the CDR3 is TGTGCCAGCAGGCCCCCCCAGGGGATGAACACTGAAGCTTTCTTT. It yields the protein CASRPPQGMNTEAFF. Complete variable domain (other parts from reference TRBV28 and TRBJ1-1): DVKVTQSSRYLVKRTGEKVFLECVQDMDHENMFWYRQDPGLGLRLIYFSYDVKMKEKGDIPEGYSVSREKKERFSLILESASTNQTSMYLCASRPPQGMNTEAFFGQGTRLTVV.

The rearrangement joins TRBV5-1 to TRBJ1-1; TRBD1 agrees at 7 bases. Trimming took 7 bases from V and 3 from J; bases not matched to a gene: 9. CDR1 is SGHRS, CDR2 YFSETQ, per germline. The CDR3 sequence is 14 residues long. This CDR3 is CASQTGTVHTEAFF. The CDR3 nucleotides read TGCGCCAGCCAAACCGGGACAGTTCACACTGAAGCTTTCTTT.

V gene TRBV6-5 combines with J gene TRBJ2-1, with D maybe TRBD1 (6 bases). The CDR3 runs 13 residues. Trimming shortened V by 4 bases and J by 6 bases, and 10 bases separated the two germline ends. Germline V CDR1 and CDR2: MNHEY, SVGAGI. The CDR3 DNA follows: TGTGCCAGCAGTTTGAGAGGGGGCAATGAGCAGTTCTTC. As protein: CASSLRGGNEQFF.

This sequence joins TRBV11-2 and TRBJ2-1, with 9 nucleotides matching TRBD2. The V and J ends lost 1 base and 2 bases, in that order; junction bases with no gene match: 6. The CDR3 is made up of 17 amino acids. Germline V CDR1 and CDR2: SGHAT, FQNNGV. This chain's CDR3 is CASSLGPAGGTYNEQFF. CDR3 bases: TGTGCCAGCAGCTTAGGCCCAGCGGGGGGTACCTACAATGAGCAGTTCTTC.

The CDR3 here is CASSGGLKLFF. The CDR3 coding sequence is TGTGCCAGTAGTGGGGGACTAAAACTGTTTTTT. V gene TRBV19 combines with J gene TRBJ1-4; perhaps TRBD1 as D (5 bases). V was pared by 5 bases and J by 10 bases, with 8 bases between. CDR1 is LNHDA and CDR2 is SQIVND in the germline V gene (reference sequence). The CDR3 runs 11 residues.

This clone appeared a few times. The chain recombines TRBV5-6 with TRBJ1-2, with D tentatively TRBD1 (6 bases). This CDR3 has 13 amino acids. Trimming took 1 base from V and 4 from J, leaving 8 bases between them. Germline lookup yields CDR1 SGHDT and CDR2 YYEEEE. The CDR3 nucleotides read TGTGCCAGCAGCTTGACAGGGAGCTATGGCTACACCTTC. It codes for CASSLTGSYGYTF.